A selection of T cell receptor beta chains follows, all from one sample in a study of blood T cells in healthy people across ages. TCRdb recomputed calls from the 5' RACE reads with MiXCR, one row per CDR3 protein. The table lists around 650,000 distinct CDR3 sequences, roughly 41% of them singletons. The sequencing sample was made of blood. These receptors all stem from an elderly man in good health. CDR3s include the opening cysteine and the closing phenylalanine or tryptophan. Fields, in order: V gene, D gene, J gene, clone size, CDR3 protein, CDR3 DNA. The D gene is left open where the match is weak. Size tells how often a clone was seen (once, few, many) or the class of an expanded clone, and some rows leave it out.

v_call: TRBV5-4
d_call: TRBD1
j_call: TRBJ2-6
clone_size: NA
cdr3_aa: CANSLGQRSGANVLTF
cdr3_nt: TGTGCCAACAGCTTGGGACAGCGCTCTGGGGCCAACGTCCTGACTTTC

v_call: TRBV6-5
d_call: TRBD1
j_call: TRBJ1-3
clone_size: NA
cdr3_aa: CASSYSFEGAPGNTIYF
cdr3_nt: TGTGCCAGCAGTTACTCGTTCGAGGGGGCGCCTGGAAACACCATATATTTT

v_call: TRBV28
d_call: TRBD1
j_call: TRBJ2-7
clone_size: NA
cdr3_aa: CASSFRGRRTGEYEQYF
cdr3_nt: TGTGCCAGCAGTTTTAGAGGTCGTAGGACAGGGGAATACGAGCAGTACTTC

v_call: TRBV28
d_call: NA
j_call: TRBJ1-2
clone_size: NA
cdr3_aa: CASSRAGSPGANYGYTF
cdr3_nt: TGTGCCAGCAGCCGCGCGGGTAGTCCCGGAGCTAACTATGGCTACACCTTC

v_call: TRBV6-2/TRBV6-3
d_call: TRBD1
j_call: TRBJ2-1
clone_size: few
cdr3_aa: CASSYTGVFGQFF
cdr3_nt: TGTGCCAGCAGTTACACAGGGGTGTTTGGGCAGTTCTTC

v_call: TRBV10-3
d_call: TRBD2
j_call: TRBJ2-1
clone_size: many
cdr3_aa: CAISDQRGGGFEEQFF
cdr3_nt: TGTGCCATCAGTGATCAGCGTGGGGGGGGGTTCGAAGAGCAGTTCTTC

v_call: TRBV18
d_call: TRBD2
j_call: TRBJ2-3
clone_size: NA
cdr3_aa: CASSPTVGRAADTQYF
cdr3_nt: TGTGCCAGCTCACCAACGGTTGGGAGGGCCGCAGATACGCAGTATTTT

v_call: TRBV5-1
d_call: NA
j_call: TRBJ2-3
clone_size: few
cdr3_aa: CASSLVDSTDTQYF
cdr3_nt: TGCGCCAGCAGCTTGGTTGACTCCACAGATACGCAGTATTTT

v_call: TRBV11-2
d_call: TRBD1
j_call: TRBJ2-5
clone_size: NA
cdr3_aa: CASSFGQGGKTQYF
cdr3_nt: TGTGCCAGCAGCTTTGGACAGGGGGGGAAGACCCAGTACTTC

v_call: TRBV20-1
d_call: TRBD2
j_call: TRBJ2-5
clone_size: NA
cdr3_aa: CSLPGPGLAGAEQYF
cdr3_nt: TGCAGTTTACCCGGCCCGGGACTAGCGGGGGCTGAGCAGTACTTC

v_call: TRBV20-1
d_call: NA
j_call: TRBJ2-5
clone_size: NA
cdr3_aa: CSASSSVDQETQYF
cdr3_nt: TGCAGTGCTAGTTCCTCGGTAGACCAAGAGACCCAGTACTTC

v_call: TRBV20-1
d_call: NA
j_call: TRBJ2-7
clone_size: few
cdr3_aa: CSARGGPSYEQYF
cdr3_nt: TGCAGTGCTAGAGGGGGGCCCTCCTACGAGCAGTACTTC

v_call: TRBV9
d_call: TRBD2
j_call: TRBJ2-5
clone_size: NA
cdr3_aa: CASSVSGSSNEQYF
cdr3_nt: TGTGCCAGCAGCGTTAGCGGGAGTAGCAATGAGCAGTACTTC

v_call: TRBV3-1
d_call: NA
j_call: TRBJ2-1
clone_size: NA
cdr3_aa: CASSSHLNEQFF
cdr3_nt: TGTGCCAGCAGCTCCCATCTTAATGAGCAGTTCTTC

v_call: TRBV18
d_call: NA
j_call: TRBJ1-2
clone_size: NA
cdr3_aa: CASSNPSTGTNYGYTF
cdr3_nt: TGTGCCAGCTCAAACCCCTCCACAGGGACCAACTATGGCTACACCTTC

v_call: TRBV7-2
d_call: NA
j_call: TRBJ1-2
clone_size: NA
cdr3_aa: CACSLGSFPSNYGYTF
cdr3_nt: TGTGCCTGCAGCTTAGGAAGCTTTCCGAGTAACTATGGCTACACCTTC

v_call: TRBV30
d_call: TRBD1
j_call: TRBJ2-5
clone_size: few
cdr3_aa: CAWSRQGKQETQYF
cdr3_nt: TGTGCCTGGAGCCGACAGGGGAAGCAAGAGACCCAGTACTTC

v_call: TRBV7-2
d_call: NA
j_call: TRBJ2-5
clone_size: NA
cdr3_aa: CASSPRLQAGWTQYF
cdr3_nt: TGTGCCAGCAGCCCACGGTTACAGGCTGGGTGGACCCAGTACTTC

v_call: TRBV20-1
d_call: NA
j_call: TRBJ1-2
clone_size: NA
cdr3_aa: CSARVPAGTGNYGYTF
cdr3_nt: TGCAGTGCTAGAGTCCCCGCGGGTACGGGGAACTATGGCTACACCTTC

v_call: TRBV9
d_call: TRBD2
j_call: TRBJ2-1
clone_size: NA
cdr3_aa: CASSVDLSGIYNEQFF
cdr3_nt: TGTGCCAGCAGCGTAGACCTTAGCGGGATCTACAATGAGCAGTTCTTC

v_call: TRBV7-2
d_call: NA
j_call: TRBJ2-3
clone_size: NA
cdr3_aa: CASSPVGGGLDTQYF
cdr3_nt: TGTGCCAGCAGCCCCGTGGGGGGGGGCCTAGATACGCAGTATTTT

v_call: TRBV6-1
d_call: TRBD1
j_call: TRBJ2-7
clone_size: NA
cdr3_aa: CAGTSGTGNYEQYF
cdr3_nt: TGTGCCGGCACGTCCGGGACAGGGAACTACGAGCAGTACTTC

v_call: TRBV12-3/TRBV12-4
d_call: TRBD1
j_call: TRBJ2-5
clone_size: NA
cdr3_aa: CARGTALQQYF
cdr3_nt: TGTGCCAGAGGGACAGCACTTCAGCAGTACTTC

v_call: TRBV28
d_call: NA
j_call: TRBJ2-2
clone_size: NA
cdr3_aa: CASSPRGATGELFF
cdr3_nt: TGTGCCAGCAGTCCTCGGGGCGCCACCGGGGAGCTGTTTTTT

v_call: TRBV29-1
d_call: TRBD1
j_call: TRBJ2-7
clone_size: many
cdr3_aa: CSGVGTAYEQYF
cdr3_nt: TGCAGCGGCGTAGGGACAGCCTACGAGCAGTACTTC

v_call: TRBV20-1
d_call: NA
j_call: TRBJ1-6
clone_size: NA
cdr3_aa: CSARGTGRIGNSPLHF
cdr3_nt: TGCAGTGCTAGGGGCACAGGGAGGATTGGTAATTCACCCCTCCACTTT

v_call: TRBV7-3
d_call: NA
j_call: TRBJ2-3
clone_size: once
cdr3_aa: CASSLNLLQGFSTDTQYF
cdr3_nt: TGTGCCAGCAGCTTAAACCTATTACAGGGATTTAGCACAGATACGCAGTATTTT